One sample yielded the 23 T cell receptor beta chains listed below, sequenced in a study of shared clonotypes between healthy human individuals. Generated by immunoSEQ multiplex PCR, the TCRdb table keeps only in-frame clones and is missing some. The sample contains some 2,500,000 clones, just under 95% of which appear only once. The sequencing sample was made of naive CD4+ T cells from PBMCs. Subset given: CD45RA+ positively selected. The receptors stem from a man aged 18 to 35 in good health. Some clones in this sample may be carry-over from other donors' samples.

CDR3 region: CASSLDRTSGSTDTQYF. Written as DNA, the CDR3 is TGTGCCAGCAGCTTAGACCGGACTAGCGGAAGCACAGATACGCAGTATTTT. This rearrangement joins TRBV7-9 to TRBJ2-3, with 10 bases lining up with TRBD2. The CDR3 runs to 17 residues. Germline values: CDR1 SEHNR, CDR2 FQNEAQ (reference sequence). Trimming cost V 1 base and J 0 bases; bases outside gene matches: 4.

The chain has TRBV5-6 and TRBJ2-7; 7 bases map to TRBD1. Trimming cost V 4 bases and J 9 bases; bases outside gene matches: 13. Per the germline V gene, CDR1 is SGHDT and CDR2 is YYEEEE. This CDR3 contains 14 residues. CDR3 loop: CASSRGQAARGQYF. Here the CDR3 DNA reads TGTGCCAGCAGCCGAGGACAGGCGGCCCGCGGGCAGTACTTC.

The DNA of the CDR3 is TGCGCCAGCAGCCGCGGGCAGGGGGCACACGAGCAGTACTTC. This codes for CASSRGQGAHEQYF. This chain links TRBV5-1 with TRBJ2-7; 8 positions agree with TRBD1. J was trimmed by 5 bases and V by 4 bases; bases with no gene match: 8. The CDR3 has 14 residues. CDR1 is SGHRS, CDR2 YFSETQ, per germline.

V usage is TRBV7-6 and J usage is TRBJ2-7; TRBD2 matches 13 bases. This CDR3 is 14 amino acids long. The junction had 3 bases not matched to a gene; V was cut back by 4 bases and J by 6 bases. CDR1 and CDR2 from the germline V gene are SGHVS and FNYEAQ. In nucleotides, the CDR3 is TGTGCCAGCAGCTACGGGACTAGCGGGACCGAGCAGTACTTC. Translated, it gives CASSYGTSGTEQYF.

V and J are TRBV5-5 and TRBJ2-1; 9 bases are a match to TRBD2. This CDR3 spans 16 amino acids. V was clipped by 4 bases and J by 8 bases; unmatched bases: 13. Germline V lookup: CDR1 SGHKS, CDR2 YYEKEE (reference sequence). CDR3 nucleotides: TGTGCCAGCAGCCGGTGGGCGGGAGGGCCGTCAGATGAGCAGTTCTTC. Amino acids: CASSRWAGGPSDEQFF.

The count of this clone is one. The chain couples TRBV15 to TRBJ2-3; TRBD2 matches 7 bases. Germline V gene lookup returns CDR1 LNHNV and CDR2 YYDKDF (reference sequence). The CDR3 covers 16 residues. With V trimmed by 6 bases and J by 4 bases, 13 bases remained unmatched. The CDR3 coding sequence is TGTGCCACCAGGGGACCAGGCCGGGAGGCCGCAGATACGCAGTATTTT. It encodes CATRGPGREAADTQYF.

With regard to this clone: This CDR3 is also generated by other DNA sequences in the sample. V is TRBV30 and J is TRBJ1-1; D uncertain. Looked up from germline, CDR1 is GTSNPN and CDR2 is SVGIG (reference sequence). This CDR3 has 13 residues. Trimming cost V 1 base and J 1 base, with 7 bases left between them. CDR3 sequence (DNA): TGTGCCTGGAGTGAAGGCAGGAACACTGAAGCTTTCTTT. Its protein is CAWSEGRNTEAFF.

The chain recombines TRBV5-1 with TRBJ2-6, with 8 bases fitting TRBD1. V shed 2 bases, J shed 3 bases, and the junction held 1 base outside the gene matches. The CDR3 is 15 amino acids. Germline CDR1 and CDR2: SGHRS and YFSETQ. CDR3 region: CASSFGQGGANVLTF. The CDR3 DNA reads as TGCGCCAGCAGCTTCGGACAGGGTGGGGCCAACGTCCTGACTTTC.

V is TRBV2 and J is TRBJ2-4; 13 bases line up with TRBD2. V was pared by 7 bases and J by 6 bases, with 15 bases of the junction left unmatched. This CDR3 is built from 18 residues. The V gene's germline CDR1 is SNHLY and CDR2 FYNNEI. The CDR3 DNA follows: TGTGCCAGCAAGGAACTAGCGGGAGGGGTGTTGTTAGGAAACATTCAGTACTTC. It encodes CASKELAGGVLLGNIQYF.

With regard to this clone: The same CDR3 also results from other DNA sequences found in this sample. The chain carries TRBV4-3 and TRBJ1-2; D gene ambiguous. The germline V gene has CDR1 LGHNA and CDR2 YSLEER. The CDR3 has 12 residues. The V gene lost 1 base and the J gene lost 0 bases, with 0 bases spanning the gap. CDR3 sequence: CASSQANYGYTF. CDR3 sequence (DNA): TGCGCCAGCAGCCAAGCTAACTATGGCTACACCTTC.

The V gene is TRBV7-8, the J gene TRBJ2-7, with TRBD2 as a possible D gene (5 bases). The V gene lost 5 bases and the J gene lost 3 bases, with 11 bases spanning the gap. The V gene's germline CDR1 is SGHVS and CDR2 FQNEAQ. CDR3 size: 13 residues. In nucleotides, the CDR3 is TGTGCCAGCAGCCCTAGCAGACTCTACGAGCAGTACTTC. Translated, it gives CASSPSRLYEQYF.

J is TRBJ1-1 and V is TRBV27; D unresolved. Looked up from germline, CDR1 is MNHEY and CDR2 is SMNVEV (reference sequence). This CDR3 has 14 residues. V was trimmed by 3 bases and J by 4 bases, leaving 12 bases between them. The CDR3 coding sequence is TGTGCCAGCAGTTTGGGATGGAGTGGCACTGAAGCTTTCTTT. Amino acid sequence: CASSLGWSGTEAFF.

The V gene is TRBV4-2, the J gene TRBJ2-5; 9 bases are shared with TRBD2. This CDR3 comprises 17 residues. Losses at the gene ends were 1 base for V and 5 bases for J; bases not matched to a gene: 11. CDR1 and CDR2 (germline): LGHNA, YNFKEQ. The CDR3 DNA sequence: TGTGCCAGCAGCCAAGCCACTAGCGGGTTGCTCCGGGAGACCCAGTACTTC. Translating it yields CASSQATSGLLRETQYF.

V usage is TRBV28 and J usage is TRBJ2-7; 10 positions agree with TRBD1. CDR3 length equals 14 residues. CDR1 and CDR2 from the germline V gene are MDHEN and SYDVKM. V lost 5 bases, J lost 5 bases, and 6 bases stayed unmatched. CDR3 region: CASSRQGALDEQYF. In DNA, the CDR3 is TGTGCCAGCAGTCGACAGGGGGCGCTTGACGAGCAGTACTTC. Using reference TRBV28 and TRBJ2-7 for the parts outside the CDR3, the full variable domain is DVKVTQSSRYLVKRTGEKVFLECVQDMDHENMFWYRQDPGLGLRLIYFSYDVKMKEKGDIPEGYSVSREKKERFSLILESASTNQTSMYLCASSRQGALDEQYFGPGTRLTVT.

This clone was seen a single time. The chain uses TRBV5-1 and TRBJ2-1; 8 positions agree with TRBD2. The CDR3 spans 19 residues. The V gene's germline CDR1 is SGHRS and CDR2 YFSETQ. V lost 0 bases and J lost 10; bases outside the gene matches: 21. CDR3 amino acids: CASSLEAPTTSDSRGEQFF. CDR3 DNA: TGCGCCAGCAGCTTGGAGGCTCCGACGACTAGCGACTCGCGGGGGGAGCAGTTCTTC.

The chain joins TRBV27 to TRBJ1-1; D remains unclear. V was trimmed by 5 bases and J by 3 bases, leaving 16 bases between them. CDR3 size: 15 residues. Looked up from germline, CDR1 is MNHEY and CDR2 is SMNVEV (reference sequence). CDR3 nucleotide sequence: TGTGCCAGCAGTCTCTTGAACCCCATCGACACTGAAGCTTTCTTT. Protein sequence: CASSLLNPIDTEAFF.

CDR3 DNA sequence: TGTGCCAGCAGCCCTAGGACAGCAGGCCAAGAGACCCAGTACTTC. It specifies CASSPRTAGQETQYF. The chain carries TRBV5-8 and TRBJ2-5, with D possibly being TRBD1 (6 bases). The length of the CDR3 is 15 residues. V was shortened by 4 bases and J by 1 base, with 14 bases between the two germline ends. Germline V gene lookup returns CDR1 SGHTS and CDR2 YDEGEE.

The chain links TRBV5-1 to TRBJ1-2, with D perhaps TRBD1 (5 bases). Trimming took off 5 bases at V and 2 bases at J, with 7 bases between the two ends. Germline V gene sequence: CDR1 SGHRS, CDR2 YFSETQ. The CDR3 extends over 12 amino acids. The chain's CDR3 is CASSQGNYGYTF. The CDR3 nucleotides read TGCGCCAGCAGTCAGGGAAACTATGGCTACACCTTC.

The chain uses TRBV27 and TRBJ1-5; D is perhaps TRBD1 (6 bases). The V end lost 6 bases, the J end lost 5 bases, and 14 bases lay between the germline ends. Per germline, CDR1 MNHEY and CDR2 SMNVEV (reference sequence). This CDR3 has 14 amino acids. The DNA for the CDR3 is TGTGCCAGCAGCCGTTCGGACAGTTATCAGCCCCAGCATTTT. It is translated as CASSRSDSYQPQHF.

V and J are TRBV28 and TRBJ1-4; weak D call: TRBD1 (5 bases). The V end was cut by 0 bases, the J end by 4 bases, with 9 bases between. The CDR3 sequence is 15 residues long. CDR1 is MDHEN, CDR2 SYDVKM, per germline. The CDR3 loop reads CASSLWRGDNEKLFF. Here the CDR3 DNA reads TGTGCCAGCAGTTTATGGAGAGGGGATAATGAAAAACTGTTTTTT.

This clone was detected only once. This rearrangement joins TRBV5-1 to TRBJ2-4; no clear D gene. The length of the CDR3 is 13 residues. Germline V gene data show CDR1 as SGHRS and CDR2 as YFSETQ. Deletions cut 3 bases from V and 6 bases from J, with 10 bases between. Here the CDR3 reads CASSSEPLNIQYF. CDR3 sequence (DNA): TGCGCCAGCAGCTCCGAGCCCCTAAACATTCAGTACTTC.

This chain joins TRBV10-3 and TRBJ2-3, with 7 nucleotides matching TRBD2. Germline CDR1 is ENHRY and CDR2 is SYGVKD. The CDR3 sequence is 15 residues long. With V trimmed by 6 bases and J by 5 bases, 11 bases remained unmatched. The DNA of the CDR3 is TGTGCCATCAGGGGTGGCGGGAGCAGGATAGATACGCAGTATTTT. Translation gives CAIRGGGSRIDTQYF.

V usage is TRBV27 and J usage is TRBJ2-7, with TRBD1 matching over 9 bases. This CDR3 has 15 residues. J lost 4 bases, V lost 6 bases, and 10 bases had no gene match. Germline values: CDR1 MNHEY, CDR2 SMNVEV (reference sequence). The CDR3 here is CASRKNTGGGYEQYF. The CDR3 DNA is TGTGCCAGCAGAAAAAACACAGGGGGCGGTTACGAGCAGTACTTC.